This is a list of T cell receptor beta chains from one sample in a study of blood T cells in healthy people across ages. TCRdb re-derived calls from the 5' RACE reads in MiXCR, one entry per CDR3 protein. The sample has about 680,000 distinct CDR3 sequences, 45% to 50% seen once; the top ten hold roughly 30%. Material for sequencing was blood. The receptors come from an older woman in good health. The CDR3 runs from the conserved cysteine through the conserved F or W. The order of the fields is clone size, V gene, J gene, D gene, CDR3 protein, CDR3 DNA. D genes are given only for firm matches. Clone size is given for some rows only: seen once, a few or many times, or a class if the clone is expanded.

>few|TRBV7-2|TRBJ2-3|TRBD2
CASSRLAGGGYMAYF
TGTGCCAGCAGCAGACTAGCGGGAGGGGGTTATATGGCGTATTTT
>few|TRBV7-2|TRBJ2-5|TRBD1
CASSFEDRVGGTQYF
TGTGCCAGCAGCTTTGAGGACAGGGTGGGGGGGACCCAGTACTTC
>few|TRBV9|TRBJ2-3|TRBD1
CASSGGQGADTQYF
TGTGCCAGCAGCGGGGGGCAGGGGGCAGATACGCAGTATTTT
>NA|TRBV12-3/TRBV12-4|TRBJ2-7|NA
CASRPNPSSDEQYF
TGTGCCAGCAGACCCAATCCCTCCTCCGACGAGCAGTACTTC
>NA|TRBV3-1|TRBJ1-2|NA
CASSPSGGPGYGYTF
TGTGCCAGCAGCCCGTCGGGGGGGCCGGGCTATGGCTACACCTTC
>NA|TRBV6-2/TRBV6-3|TRBJ2-7|NA
CASSYWGFGEQYF
TGTGCCAGCAGTTACTGGGGGTTCGGCGAGCAGTACTTC
>NA|TRBV12-3/TRBV12-4|TRBJ1-1|NA
CASSLGGRPTEAFF
TGTGCCAGCAGTTTAGGGGGGCGCCCCACTGAAGCTTTCTTT
>NA|TRBV3-1|TRBJ1-3|NA
CASSPTSGNTIYF
TGTGCCAGCAGCCCGACTAGTGGAAACACCATATATTTT
>NA|TRBV5-5|TRBJ2-1|TRBD1
CASSTGQGNGNEQFF
TGTGCCAGCAGCACGGGACAGGGGAACGGGAATGAGCAGTTCTTC
>few|TRBV15|TRBJ2-2|TRBD1
CATSDTGGSGTGELFF
TGTGCCACCAGCGACACAGGGGGTAGTGGCACCGGGGAGCTGTTTTTT
>NA|TRBV7-2|TRBJ2-5|NA
CASSFGVGTETQYF
TGTGCCAGCAGCTTCGGAGTAGGGACTGAGACCCAGTACTTC
>NA|TRBV11-2|TRBJ2-7|NA
CASSLDSPTSTGRNEQYF
TGTGCCAGCAGCTTAGATTCCCCCACATCGACAGGGAGGAACGAGCAGTACTTC
>NA|TRBV7-8|TRBJ2-5|NA
CASSPPEGRQETQYF
TGTGCCAGCAGCCCCCCGGAAGGGCGTCAAGAGACCCAGTACTTC
>NA|TRBV7-2|TRBJ2-7|TRBD2
CACSALGGGYEQYF
TGTGCCTGCAGCGCTCTCGGCGGGGGCTACGAGCAGTACTTC
>NA|TRBV30|TRBJ2-3|NA
CAWITSSTDTQYF
TGTGCCTGGATAACCAGCAGCACAGATACGCAGTATTTT
>NA|TRBV24-1|TRBJ2-1|NA
CETRSSYNEQFF
TGTGAGACCCGGAGCAGTTACAATGAGCAGTTCTTC
>NA|TRBV9|TRBJ2-1|TRBD2
CASSARGGLAGSTYNEQFF
TGTGCCAGCAGCGCCCGGGGTGGGCTAGCGGGATCTACCTACAATGAGCAGTTCTTC
>many|TRBV2|TRBJ2-1|NA
CASSESGSSYNEQFF
TGTGCCAGCAGTGAATCCGGGAGTTCCTACAATGAGCAGTTCTTC
>NA|TRBV7-2|TRBJ1-2|TRBD1
CASSPGGLQHYGNTF
TGTGCCAGCAGCCCAGGGGGGCTTCAGCACTATGGCAACACCTTC
>NA|TRBV4-3|TRBJ2-3|NA
CASSQDVGPPDTQYF
TGCGCCAGCAGCCAAGATGTCGGGCCCCCAGATACGCAGTATTTT
>NA|TRBV4-3|TRBJ2-3|TRBD2
CASSQGSGRGATDTQYF
TGCGCCAGCAGCCAGGGGAGCGGGAGGGGGGCGACAGATACGCAGTATTTT
>NA|TRBV14|TRBJ2-3|TRBD2
CASSHRSGSSTDTQYF
TGTGCCAGCAGCCATAGAAGCGGGAGCAGCACAGATACGCAGTATTTT
>few|TRBV7-2|TRBJ1-4|NA
CASSLGYGSGREKLFF
TGTGCCAGCAGCTTAGGATACGGTTCCGGCAGGGAAAAACTGTTTTTT
>NA|TRBV6-2/TRBV6-3|TRBJ1-2|TRBD1
CASSLTGTAYGYTF
TGTGCCAGCAGTTTAACCGGGACAGCCTATGGCTACACCTTC
>NA|TRBV6-5|TRBJ2-5|NA
CASSPGWGQETQYF
TGTGCCAGCAGCCCCGGTTGGGGCCAAGAGACCCAGTACTTC
>NA|TRBV5-1|TRBJ2-4|NA
CASSLRGDIQYF
TGCGCCAGCAGCTTGCGTGGAGACATTCAGTACTTC
>NA|TRBV7-2|TRBJ1-2|NA
CASRGLQNNYGYTF
TGTGCCAGCAGGGGTTTACAAAATAACTATGGCTACACCTTC
>few|TRBV20-1|TRBJ2-7|NA
CSARLGFYEQYF
TGCAGTGCTAGATTGGGGTTCTACGAGCAGTACTTC
>NA|TRBV5-1|TRBJ2-1|TRBD1
CASSPDRDGQFF
TGCGCCAGCAGCCCGGACAGGGATGGGCAGTTCTTC
>NA|TRBV29-1|TRBJ1-4|NA
CSAGGTGEKLFF
TGCAGCGCGGGGGGGACCGGTGAAAAACTGTTTTTT
>few|TRBV7-8|TRBJ2-7|TRBD2
CASSSLGLAGAYEQYF
TGTGCCAGCAGCTCCCTCGGACTAGCGGGAGCCTACGAGCAGTACTTC
>many|TRBV5-6|TRBJ1-1|NA
CASSLYSPLSSTEAFF
TGTGCCAGCAGCTTGTACAGTCCCCTCTCGAGCACTGAAGCTTTCTTT
>NA|TRBV7-2|TRBJ2-7|TRBD1
CAGSTRQGDYEQYF
TGTGCCGGCAGCACGAGACAGGGGGACTACGAGCAGTACTTC
>few|TRBV28|TRBJ2-7|NA
CASSRSGAYEQYF
TGTGCCAGCAGTCGTAGTGGGGCATACGAGCAGTACTTC
>NA|TRBV6-2/TRBV6-3|TRBJ2-1|TRBD2
CASSYREGEQFF
TGTGCCAGCAGTTACCGGGAGGGTGAGCAGTTCTTC
>NA|TRBV7-2|TRBJ2-5|NA
CASSLAGVVGETQYF
TGTGCCAGCAGCTTAGCGGGAGTGGTGGGAGAGACCCAGTACTTC
>once|TRBV7-3|TRBJ2-6|TRBD1
CASSLGTGGFGANVLTF
TGTGCCAGCAGCTTGGGGACAGGGGGGTTCGGGGCCAACGTCCTGACTTTC
>NA|TRBV6-5|TRBJ2-7|NA
CASSYSIFTDSSYEQYF
TGTGCCAGCAGTTACTCGATTTTTACAGATAGCTCCTACGAGCAGTACTTC
>NA|TRBV20-1|TRBJ1-2|NA
CSAREEAYYGYTF
TGCAGTGCTAGAGAGGAAGCCTACTATGGCTACACCTTC
>NA|TRBV9|TRBJ2-7|NA
CASSEGAPDYEQYF
TGTGCCAGCAGCGAAGGGGCGCCCGACTACGAGCAGTACTTC
>NA|TRBV6-2/TRBV6-3|TRBJ2-5|TRBD1
CASSPRIGQGLLSQETQYF
TGTGCCAGCAGCCCACGAATCGGACAGGGGTTGTTATCGCAAGAGACCCAGTACTTC
>once|TRBV27|TRBJ1-2|TRBD1
CASRRRTGADYGYTF
TGTGCCAGCAGGCGCCGGACAGGGGCGGACTATGGCTACACCTTC
>NA|TRBV15|TRBJ2-1|TRBD1
CATSRAGQGRNEQFF
TGTGCCACCAGCAGAGCGGGACAGGGACGGAATGAGCAGTTCTTC
>NA|TRBV7-9|TRBJ1-4|TRBD1
CASSTDRGRDEKLFF
TGTGCCAGCAGCACGGACAGGGGAAGGGATGAAAAACTGTTTTTT
>few|TRBV20-1|TRBJ2-5|NA
CSARPRLLLDGVAQYF
TGCAGTGCTAGACCGCGTCTGCTCCTGGACGGCGTGGCCCAGTACTTC
>NA|TRBV5-5|TRBJ2-7|TRBD1
CASSSAGQGINEQYF
TGTGCCAGCAGCTCGGCCGGACAGGGGATTAACGAGCAGTACTTC
>NA|TRBV6-5|TRBJ2-1|TRBD2
CASSRRGGESRNEQFF
TGTGCCAGCAGTCGACGGGGGGGGGAGAGTAGGAATGAGCAGTTCTTC
>NA|TRBV4-2|TRBJ2-7|NA
CASSQEAGLSYEQYF
TGTGCCAGCAGCCAAGAGGCAGGGCTTTCCTACGAGCAGTACTTC
>NA|TRBV20-1|TRBJ2-1|NA
CSASEASLYNEQFF
TGCAGTGCTAGCGAGGCTAGTCTCTACAATGAGCAGTTCTTC
>NA|TRBV5-1|TRBJ2-1|TRBD1
CASSLQGAFTGELFF
TGCGCCAGCAGCTTACAGGGGGCTTTCACCGGGGAGCTGTTCTTC
>NA|TRBV7-2|TRBJ2-4|TRBD2
CASSPGLAAQERYF
TGTGCCAGCAGCCCGGGACTAGCGGCCCAGGAACGGTACTTC
>few|TRBV27|TRBJ2-5|TRBD2
CASKSLAGRETQYF
TGTGCCAGCAAGTCTTTAGCGGGACGGGAGACCCAGTACTTC
>NA|TRBV6-2/TRBV6-3|TRBJ1-2|TRBD1
CASSSPNRGGYTF
TGTGCCAGCAGTAGCCCCAACAGGGGCGGCTACACCTTC
>few|TRBV28|TRBJ2-6|NA
CASSGRESSGANVLTF
TGTGCCAGCTCCGGTCGGGAGAGCTCTGGGGCCAACGTCCTGACTTTC